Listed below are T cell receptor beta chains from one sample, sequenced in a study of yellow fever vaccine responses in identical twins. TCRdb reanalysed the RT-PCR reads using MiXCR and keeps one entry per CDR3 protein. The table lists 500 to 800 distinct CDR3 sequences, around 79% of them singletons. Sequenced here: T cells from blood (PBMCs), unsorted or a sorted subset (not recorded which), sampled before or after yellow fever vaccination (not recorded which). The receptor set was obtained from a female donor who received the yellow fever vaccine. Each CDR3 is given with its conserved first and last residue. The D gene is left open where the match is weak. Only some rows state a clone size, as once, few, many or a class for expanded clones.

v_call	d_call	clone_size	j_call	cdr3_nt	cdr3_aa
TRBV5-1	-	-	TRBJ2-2	TGCGCCAGCAGCTTGGCCGACGGTAACACCGGGGAGCTGTTTTTT	CASSLADGNTGELFF
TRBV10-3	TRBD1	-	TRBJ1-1	TGTGCCACCAGGGGGGAAAGGGAGGCCACTGAAGCTTTCTTT	CATRGEREATEAFF
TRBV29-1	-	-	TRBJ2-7	TGCAGCGTTGAGGGAACCTACGAGCAGTACTTC	CSVEGTYEQYF
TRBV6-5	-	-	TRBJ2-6	TGTGCCAGCAGTTACTCAGAGGGCTCTGGGGCCAACGTCCTGACTTTC	CASSYSEGSGANVLTF
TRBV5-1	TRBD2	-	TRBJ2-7	TGCGCCAGCAGCAACGGGACTAGCGGGTATTCCTACGAGCAGTACTTC	CASSNGTSGYSYEQYF
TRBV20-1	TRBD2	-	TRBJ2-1	TGCAGTGCTAAAACTAGCGGCTCCTACAATGAGCAGTTCTTC	CSAKTSGSYNEQFF
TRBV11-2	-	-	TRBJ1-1	TGTGCCAGCAGCTCCCAGGGGCGCAGCACTGAAGCTTTCTTT	CASSSQGRSTEAFF
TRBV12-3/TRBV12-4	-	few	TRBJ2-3	TGTGCCAGCAGCCCAAAAAGGAGCACAGATACGCAGTATTTT	CASSPKRSTDTQYF
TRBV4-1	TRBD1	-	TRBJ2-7	TGCGCCAGCAAGGACAGGGGCAACCAGGGGGAGCAGTACTTC	CASKDRGNQGEQYF
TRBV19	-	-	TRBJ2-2	TGTGCCAGTAGTACCTACACCGGGGAGCTGTTTTTT	CASSTYTGELFF
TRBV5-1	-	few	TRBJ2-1	TGCGCCAGCAGCTTGGAGGTCCGAGGGAATGAGCAGTTCTTC	CASSLEVRGNEQFF
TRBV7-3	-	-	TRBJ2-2	TGTGCCAGCAGCTTGGGAGTCGGGGAGCTGTTTTTT	CASSLGVGELFF
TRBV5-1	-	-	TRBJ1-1	TGCGCCAGCAGCTTTTCGCCCGACCTGAACACTGAAGCTTTCTTT	CASSFSPDLNTEAFF
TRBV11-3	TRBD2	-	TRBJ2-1	TGTGCCAGCAGCGCGGGACTAGCTGGGTTCAATGAGCAGTTCTTC	CASSAGLAGFNEQFF
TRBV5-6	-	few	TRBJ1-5	TGTGCCAGCAGCTTGGGGGCCCCTGGGGGCAATCAGCCCCAGCATTTT	CASSLGAPGGNQPQHF
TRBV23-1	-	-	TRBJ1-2	TGCGCCAGCACTTTCGGCGGGAACTATGGCTACACCTTC	CASTFGGNYGYTF
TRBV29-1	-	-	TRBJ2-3	TGCAGCGTTTACAGTGGGGGTCCCGATACGCAGTATTTT	CSVYSGGPDTQYF
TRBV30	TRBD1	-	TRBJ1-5	TGTGCCTGGAGTGTTTCGGGCAGGGGGCATCAGCCCCAGCATTTT	CAWSVSGRGHQPQHF
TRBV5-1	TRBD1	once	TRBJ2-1	TGCGCCAGCAGCTTGGATGGACAGGGAACTGATGAGCAGTTCTTC	CASSLDGQGTDEQFF
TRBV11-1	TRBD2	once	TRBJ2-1	TGTGCCAGCAGCGGGACCGGGACTAGCGGGAGAAAATGGTCCTACAATGAGCAGTTCTTC	CASSGTGTSGRKWSYNEQFF
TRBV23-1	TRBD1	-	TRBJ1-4	TGCGCCAGCAGTCAACGGGGACAGGGTAATGAAAAACTGTTTTTT	CASSQRGQGNEKLFF
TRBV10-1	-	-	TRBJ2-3	TGCGCCAGCAGGAGGGCTAGCACAGATACGCAGTATTTT	CASRRASTDTQYF
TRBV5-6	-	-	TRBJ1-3	TGTGCCAGCAGCTTGTTAAACACCATATATTTT	CASSLLNTIYF
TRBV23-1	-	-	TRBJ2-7	TGCGCCAGCAGTCCCGGTCCAGGGTGCGCCGAGCAGTACTTC	CASSPGPGCAEQYF
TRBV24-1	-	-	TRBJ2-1	TGTGCCACCTCGCGGGGAGGCTTGGGGGATGAGCAGTTCTTC	CATSRGGLGDEQFF
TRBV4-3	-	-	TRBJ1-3	TGCGCCAGCAGCCAAGATGCGGGGAGCTCTGGAAACACCATATATTTT	CASSQDAGSSGNTIYF
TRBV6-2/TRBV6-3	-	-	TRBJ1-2	TGTGCCAGCAGTCCCGCCCCGCAGTACTATGGCTACACCTTC	CASSPAPQYYGYTF
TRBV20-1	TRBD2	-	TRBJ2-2	TGCAGTGCTAGAGTAGCGGGGGACACCGGGGAGCTGTTTTTT	CSARVAGDTGELFF
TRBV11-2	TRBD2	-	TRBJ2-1	TGTGCCAGCAGGGGCCCGTCGGCTAGCGGGAGCGGTGAGCAGTTCTTC	CASRGPSASGSGEQFF